This T cell receptor beta chain was sequenced during a study of shared clonotypes between healthy human individuals. On the study more broadly: Every donor yielded three CD4 naive, three CD4 memory, two CD8 naive and one CD8 memory plate.

The naive CD8 population came from CD45RO-negative cells selected for CCR7, without terminally differentiated effector memory CD45RA+ cells. Each donor was a Caucasian adult residing in Nashville, Tennessee. A word on this clone: A far more abundant clone sits one base away, making this likely a read error.

In the original analysis: Filtering differed since immunoSEQ provided only junctions, with no quality scores. Measured with immunoSEQ multiplex PCR; TCRdb has only the in-frame clones, and not every one. The D gene and trimming were derived from the DNA, and the V and J assignments and clone size from that table. Among hundreds of thousands of clones listed, about 91% were seen once. This CDR3 contains 12 residues. V dropped 7 bases and J dropped 1 base, with 8 bases sitting between them. Germline V gene data show CDR1 as SGHVT and CDR2 as SQSDAQ. The chain recombines TRBV7-4 with TRBJ2-7; possible D gene TRBD2, 6 bases. Source material: naive CD8+ T cells sorted from blood. The clonotype was recovered from a man aged 25-45 years in good health. The CDR3 loop reads CASKGTSYEQYF. The CDR3 DNA is TGTGCCAGCAAGGGGACTTCCTACGAGCAGTACTTC. Full variable domain (remainder filled in from reference TRBV7-4 and TRBJ2-7): GAGVSQSPRYKVAKRGRDVALRCDSISGHVTLYWYRQTLGQGSEVLTYSQSDAQRDKSGRPSGRFSAERPERSVSTLKIQRTEQGDSAVYLCASKGTSYEQYFGPGTRLTVT.